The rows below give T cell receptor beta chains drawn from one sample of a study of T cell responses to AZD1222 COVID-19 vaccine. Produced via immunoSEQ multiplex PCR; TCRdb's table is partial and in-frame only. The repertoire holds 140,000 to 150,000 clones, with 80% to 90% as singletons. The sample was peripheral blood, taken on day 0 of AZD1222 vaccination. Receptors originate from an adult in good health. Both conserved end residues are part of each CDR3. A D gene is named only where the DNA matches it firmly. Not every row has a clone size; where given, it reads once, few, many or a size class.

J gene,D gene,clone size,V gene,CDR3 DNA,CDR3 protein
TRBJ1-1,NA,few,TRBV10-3,TGTGCCATCCAGTGGGGATCGGACACTGAAGCTTTCTTT,CAIQWGSDTEAFF
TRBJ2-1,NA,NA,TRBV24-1,TGTGCCACCAGTGATCCTCCCAATGAGCAGTTCTTC,CATSDPPNEQFF
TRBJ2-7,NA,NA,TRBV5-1,TGCGCCAGCAGCCACCAATCGCAGGGCACGGCCTACGAGCAGTACTTC,CASSHQSQGTAYEQYF
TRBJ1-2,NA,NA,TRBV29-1,TGCAGCGTTGAAGAACTCAGGGGCTATGGCTACACCTTC,CSVEELRGYGYTF
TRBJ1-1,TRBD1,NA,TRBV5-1,TGCGCCAGCAGCTCGACAGGGGGGAACACTGAAGCTTTCTTT,CASSSTGGNTEAFF
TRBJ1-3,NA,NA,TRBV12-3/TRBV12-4,TGTGCCAGTCGTTTCGGCGGGGAAAACACCATATATTTT,CASRFGGENTIYF
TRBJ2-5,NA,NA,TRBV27,TGTGCCAGCAGGAGGCTTTCGGTGGGAGAGACCCAGTACTTC,CASRRLSVGETQYF
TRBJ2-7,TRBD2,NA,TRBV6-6,TGTGCCATCCAATTAGCGGGGGGAGAGCAGTACTTC,CAIQLAGGEQYF
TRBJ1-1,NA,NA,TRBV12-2,TGTGCAAGTCGCTTTCCTATTGAAGCTTTCTTT,CASRFPIEAFF
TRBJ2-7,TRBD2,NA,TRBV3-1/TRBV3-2,TGTGCCAGCAGCCTCCCCCGGGAGGGTGTCTTCGAGCAGTACTTC,CASSLPREGVFEQYF
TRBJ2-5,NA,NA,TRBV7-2,TGTGCCAGCAGCTTAGGCCGAGGGAAGACCCAAGAGACCCAGTACTTC,CASSLGRGKTQETQYF
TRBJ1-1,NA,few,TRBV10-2,TGCGCCAGCAGTGAGGGAGGACCTCACACTGAAGCTTTCTTT,CASSEGGPHTEAFF
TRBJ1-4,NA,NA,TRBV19,TGTGCCAGTACTGACTCTACTAATGAAAAACTGTTTTTT,CASTDSTNEKLFF
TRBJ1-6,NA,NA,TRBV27,TGTGCCAGCAGTTCCATGGGAGTTAATTCACCCCTCCACTTT,CASSSMGVNSPLHF
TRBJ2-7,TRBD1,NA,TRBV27,TGTGCCAGCAGTACGACGGGACAGGGGACCTACGAGCAGTACTTC,CASSTTGQGTYEQYF
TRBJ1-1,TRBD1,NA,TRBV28,TGTGCCAGCAGTCTCCCCAGGGGGGGCACTGAAGCTTTCTTT,CASSLPRGGTEAFF
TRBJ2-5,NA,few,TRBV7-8,TGTGCCAGCACCACCGCCGGGCCGCAAGAGACCCAGTACTTC,CASTTAGPQETQYF
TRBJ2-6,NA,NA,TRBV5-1,TGCGCCAGCAGCTTGGAAGGGTCTGGGGCCAACGTCCTGACTTTC,CASSLEGSGANVLTF
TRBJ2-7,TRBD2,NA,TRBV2,TGTGCCAGCAGAACTAGCGGGAGCCACGAGCAGTACTTC,CASRTSGSHEQYF
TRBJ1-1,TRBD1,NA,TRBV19,TGTGCCACCGCCTCAGGGGGCTACACTGAAGCTTTCTTT,CATASGGYTEAFF